One and the same sample provided the 21 T cell receptor beta chains below, sequenced in a study of shared clonotypes between healthy human individuals. Assay: immunoSEQ multiplex PCR; the TCRdb copy retains only in-frame clones and omits some. The data contain millions of clones, approximately 92% of them singletons. The sequencing sample was made of naive CD4+ T cells sorted from blood. Subset specified: CD45RA+ positively selected. The receptors shown here come from a man between 18 and 35 years old in good health.

The CDR3 DNA reads as TGTGCCAGCAGTGAATGGGACTCTAACATTCAGTACTTC. Protein: CASSEWDSNIQYF. The chain recombines TRBV25-1 with TRBJ2-4; D is perhaps TRBD2 (6 bases). The CDR3 loop spans 13 amino acids. The V gene's germline CDR1 is MGHDK and CDR2 SYGVNS. V lost 1 base, J lost 7 bases, and 8 bases lay in between.

About this clone: Other DNA sequences in the sample encode the same CDR3. The chain combines TRBV6-5 with TRBJ2-1; 9 bases are shared with TRBD2. Germline V lookup: CDR1 MNHEY, CDR2 SVGAGI. Unmatched junction bases numbered 6, after V lost 5 bases and J lost 7 bases. This CDR3 comprises 14 residues. DNA for the CDR3: TGTGCCAGCAGTCGTAGCGGGAGTGGAAATGAGCAGTTCTTC. Its translation: CASSRSGSGNEQFF.

This sequence joins TRBV7-9 and TRBJ2-2; 7 positions agree with TRBD1. The V and J ends lost 7 bases and 2 bases, in that order; junction bases with no gene match: 7. Germline V gene data show CDR1 as SEHNR and CDR2 as FQNEAQ (reference sequence). The CDR3 length is 15 residues. The chain's CDR3 is CASTRQGPNTGELFF. CDR3 DNA: TGTGCCAGCACAAGACAGGGTCCTAACACCGGGGAGCTGTTTTTT.

The chain uses TRBV19 and TRBJ2-7; D may correspond to TRBD1 or TRBD2 (5 bases each). Germline V gives CDR1 LNHDA, CDR2 SQIVND (reference sequence). The germline V and J ends were trimmed by 5 bases and 1 base, with 18 bases remaining between them. There are 16 residues in the CDR3. CDR3 DNA: TGTGCCAGTAGTCGCGCTGCGGTGGGGGTTTCCTACGAGCAGTACTTC. Its translation: CASSRAAVGVSYEQYF.

The chain is built from TRBV5-6 and TRBJ2-7; possibly TRBD2 for D (7 bases). This CDR3 spans 13 amino acids. Germline loops: CDR1 SGHDT, CDR2 YYEEEE. Trimming cost V 6 bases and J 4 bases, with 14 bases left between them. The chain's CDR3 is CASIRRGGYEQYF. The CDR3, as DNA: TGTGCCAGCATCCGCAGGGGAGGGTACGAGCAGTACTTC.

The rearrangement links TRBV18 to TRBJ1-1; 8 positions agree with TRBD1. V lost 6 bases to trimming and J lost 5 bases; unmatched junction nucleotides: 5. Germline V CDR1 and CDR2: KGHSH, LQKENI. This CDR3 is built from 13 residues. In nucleotides, the CDR3 is TGTGCCAGCTCCCGAAACAGGGGGACTGAAGCTTTCTTT. Its translation: CASSRNRGTEAFF.

The V call is TRBV30, the J call TRBJ1-4; D uncertain. The CDR3 is 15 residues long. Trimming pared 0 bases from V and 3 bases from J, leaving 11 bases between. The germline CDR1 and CDR2 sequences are GTSNPN and SVGIG (reference sequence). Written as DNA, the CDR3 is TGTGCCTGGAGTGTGGTCGGAGCCCCTAATGAAAAACTGTTTTTT. Encoded protein: CAWSVVGAPNEKLFF.

The chain employs TRBV9 and TRBJ2-1; 12 nucleotides match TRBD2. Germline-derived CDR1 and CDR2 are SGDLS and YYNGEE. V lost 3 bases, J lost 7 bases, and 5 bases stayed unmatched. The CDR3 runs 15 residues. CDR3 region: CASSETSGSTNEQFF. Written as DNA, the CDR3 is TGTGCCAGCAGCGAGACTAGCGGGAGCACAAATGAGCAGTTCTTC.

The chain is built from TRBV6-5 and TRBJ1-6, with D possibly TRBD1 on 6 matching bases. The CDR3 runs to 14 residues. CDR1 is MNHEY, CDR2 SVGAGI, per germline. V lost 7 bases and J lost 3, with 10 bases in between. The CDR3 is CASMATGYNSPLHF. In nucleotides, the CDR3 is TGTGCCAGCATGGCGACAGGCTATAATTCACCCCTCCACTTT.

This rearrangement joins TRBV6-1 to TRBJ1-2; D may be TRBD1 (5 bases). The CDR3 has 13 amino acids. Deletions cut 6 bases from V and 4 bases from J, with 12 bases between. CDR1 and CDR2 (germline): MNHNS, SASEGT. CDR3: CASRGGLGYGYTF. The CDR3 DNA follows: TGTGCCAGCAGGGGGGGTCTAGGCTATGGCTACACCTTC.

This chain uses TRBV5-1 with TRBJ1-4; a possible D gene is TRBD1 (5 bases). This CDR3 is built from 13 residues. V was shortened by 7 bases and J by 0 bases, with 7 bases between the two germline ends. Germline V lookup: CDR1 SGHRS, CDR2 YFSETQ. The chain's CDR3 is CASSTATNEKLFF. The CDR3 nucleotides read TGCGCCAGCTCGACAGCAACTAATGAAAAACTGTTTTTT. Together with reference TRBV5-1 and TRBJ1-4, the CDR3 gives the full variable domain: KAGVTQTPRYLIKTRGQQVTLSCSPISGHRSVSWYQQTPGQGLQFLFEYFSETQRNKGNFPGRFSGRQFSNSRSEMNVSTLELGDSALYLCASSTATNEKLFFGSGTQLSVL.

The chain uses TRBV6-5 and TRBJ2-2, with D tentatively TRBD1 (6 bases). CDR1 is MNHEY and CDR2 is SVGAGI in the germline V gene. The CDR3 covers 14 residues. The V gene lost 6 bases and the J gene lost 2 bases, with 10 bases spanning the gap. The CDR3 loop reads CASRNRENTGELFF. The CDR3 DNA is TGTGCCAGCAGAAACAGGGAAAACACCGGGGAGCTGTTTTTT.

The rearrangement joins TRBV19 to TRBJ1-3, with D hard to call. This CDR3 is built from 12 residues. The germline CDR1 and CDR2 sequences are LNHDA and SQIVND (reference sequence). Deletions cut 3 bases from V and 8 bases from J, with 8 bases between. The CDR3 here is CASSIPEHTIYF. CDR3 DNA: TGTGCCAGTAGTATCCCGGAGCACACCATATATTTT. Supplemented by reference TRBV19 and TRBJ1-3, the full variable domain reads DGGITQSPKYLFRKEGQNVTLSCEQNLNHDAMYWYRQDPGQGLRLIYYSQIVNDFQKGDIAEGYSVSREKKESFPLTVTSAQKNPTAFYLCASSIPEHTIYFGEGSWLTVV.

This sequence joins TRBV4-1 and TRBJ2-7; 7 nucleotides agree with TRBD1. The germline V gene has CDR1 MGHRA and CDR2 YSYEKL. J was trimmed by 6 bases and V by 4 bases; bases with no gene match: 6. The CDR3 is 13 amino acids. CDR3 sequence: CASSLKNRGEQYF. The CDR3 DNA reads as TGCGCCAGCAGCCTTAAAAACAGGGGCGAGCAGTACTTC.

This chain uses TRBV5-1 with TRBJ2-3; 8 bases line up with TRBD2. The germline gives CDR1 SGHRS, CDR2 YFSETQ. After removal of 2 bases from V and 1 base from J, the junction contained 6 bases not matched to a gene. This CDR3 is built from 16 residues. The CDR3 reads CASSFGPAGGTDTQYF. The CDR3 coding sequence is TGCGCCAGCAGCTTCGGCCCAGCGGGGGGCACAGATACGCAGTATTTT.

The chain combines TRBV10-2 with TRBJ1-1; 8 nucleotides align to TRBD1. J lost 3 bases, V lost 6 bases, and 12 bases had no gene match. The CDR3 covers 16 residues. Germline loops: CDR1 WSHSY, CDR2 SAAADI. The CDR3 coding sequence is TGCGCCAGCAGCCGGCCGTCGGACAGGGTGGACACTGAAGCTTTCTTT. Translating gives CASSRPSDRVDTEAFF.

The chain carries TRBV6-7 and TRBJ2-1; 14 bases map to TRBD2. TRBV6-7 belongs to the ORF category, with a function that is uncertain. This CDR3 is built from 15 residues. J was trimmed by 3 bases and V by 9 bases; bases with no gene match: 4. CDR3 sequence: CARRLAGGIYNEQFF. CDR3 coding DNA: TGTGCCAGGCGACTAGCGGGAGGGATCTACAATGAGCAGTTCTTC.

This chain links TRBV6-5 with TRBJ2-1; D might be TRBD2 (5 bases). The CDR3 has 12 residues. V gave up 7 bases and J gave up 9 bases, with 13 bases separating them. Germline values: CDR1 MNHEY, CDR2 SVGAGI. DNA of the CDR3: TGTGCCAGCACTCCCCCGGCGGGTGAGCAGTTCTTC. This translates into CASTPPAGEQFF.

V gene TRBV10-3 combines with J gene TRBJ2-3, with D uncertain. The CDR3 loop spans 13 amino acids. CDR1 and CDR2 (germline): ENHRY, SYGVKD. Trimming removed 6 bases at V and 0 bases at J, with 7 bases between. DNA of the CDR3: TGTGCCATCAGGGAGCCAAGCACAGATACGCAGTATTTT. It yields the protein CAIREPSTDTQYF.

V and J are TRBV18 and TRBJ1-1, with TRBD1 identical over 8 bases. CDR3 length equals 16 residues. The V gene end was trimmed by 8 bases and the J gene end by 1 base; junction bases not matched to a gene: 12. Per the germline V gene, CDR1 is KGHSH and CDR2 is LQKENI. CDR3 amino acids: CASMRDRSPSNTEAFF. In DNA, the CDR3 is TGTGCCAGCATGCGGGACAGGAGTCCTTCGAACACTGAAGCTTTCTTT.

The rearrangement links TRBV5-5 to TRBJ1-5; D might be TRBD1 (5 bases). CDR1 and CDR2 (germline): SGHKS, YYEKEE (reference sequence). V shed 0 bases and J shed 0 bases, with 7 bases lying between them. This CDR3 spans 15 amino acids. CDR3 sequence: CASSLAGGSNQPQHF. Here the CDR3 DNA reads TGTGCCAGCAGCTTGGCGGGGGGTAGCAATCAGCCCCAGCATTTT.